This T cell receptor (beta chain) is from a study of T cells in Graves' hyperthyroidism and ophthalmopathy. RNA transcripts provided the source from which TCR beta CDR3 regions were amplified. An initial round of RT-PCR targeting the TCR CDR3 relied on the HTBI primer set. MiXCR, applied by TCRdb to the multiplex PCR reads, yields one record per CDR3 protein. The sample contains 530,000 or so distinct CDR3 sequences, around 22% of which appear only once. Trimming at V came to 8 bases and at J to 2 bases, leaving 8 bases not matched to a gene. Germline V gene data show CDR1 as SEHNR and CDR2 as FQNEAQ (reference sequence). The CDR3 has 15 amino acids.

Input material: blood. This receptor was identified in a woman younger than 45 with Graves' ophthalmopathy. The gene calls are TRBV7-9 and TRBJ2-2; 7 bases are shared with TRBD1. CDR3 in DNA: TGTGCCAGCCGACGAGGGACAGACAACACCGGGGAGCTGTTTTTT. Translated: CASRRGTDNTGELFF.